This is a list of T cell receptor beta chains from one sample in a study of T cells in pancreatic ductal adenocarcinoma. Here immunoSEQ multiplex PCR was the method, and the copy in TCRdb shows in-frame clones only, minus some. This sample has roughly 100,000 clones; 90% to 95% occur once, and the top ten carry around 2.9%. The sample taken for sequencing was PBMCs. These receptors originate from a human donor with pancreatic ductal adenocarcinoma. Both conserved end residues are part of each CDR3. The D gene is left open where the match is weak. Rows give clone size only sometimes, using once, few, many, or a class for an expanded clone.

d_gene: NA
j_gene: TRBJ1-1
abundance: NA
v_gene: TRBV13
CDR3aa: CASSLFENMNTEAFF
CDR3nt: TGTGCCAGCAGCTTATTCGAAAACATGAACACTGAAGCTTTCTTT

d_gene: NA
j_gene: TRBJ1-2
abundance: once
v_gene: TRBV2
CDR3aa: CASIPHRDFYGYTF
CDR3nt: TGTGCCAGCATTCCGCACCGGGACTTCTATGGCTACACCTTC

d_gene: TRBD2
j_gene: TRBJ2-7
abundance: NA
v_gene: TRBV6-1
CDR3aa: CASSEFREGYEQYF
CDR3nt: TGTGCCAGCAGTGAATTCAGGGAGGGCTACGAGCAGTACTTC

d_gene: NA
j_gene: TRBJ2-2
abundance: NA
v_gene: TRBV14
CDR3aa: CASRRGTLTGELFF
CDR3nt: TGTGCCAGCAGGCGCGGGACTCTCACCGGGGAGCTGTTTTTT

d_gene: TRBD1
j_gene: TRBJ1-2
abundance: NA
v_gene: TRBV28
CDR3aa: CASSYQGGGLNYGYTF
CDR3nt: TGTGCCAGCAGTTATCAGGGGGGAGGTCTGAACTATGGCTACACCTTC

d_gene: TRBD2
j_gene: TRBJ2-1
abundance: NA
v_gene: TRBV19
CDR3aa: CASSIAGTSGVNEQFF
CDR3nt: TGTGCCAGTAGTATAGCGGGGACTAGCGGGGTCAATGAGCAGTTCTTC

d_gene: NA
j_gene: TRBJ2-7
abundance: NA
v_gene: TRBV28
CDR3aa: CASSPAGLIYEQYF
CDR3nt: TGTGCCAGCAGTCCAGCGGGTTTGATCTACGAGCAGTACTTC

d_gene: NA
j_gene: TRBJ2-7
abundance: NA
v_gene: TRBV27
CDR3aa: CASSPAPGSSYEQYF
CDR3nt: TGTGCCAGCAGCCCTGCCCCGGGGAGCTCCTACGAGCAGTACTTC

d_gene: TRBD1
j_gene: TRBJ1-2
abundance: once
v_gene: TRBV28
CDR3aa: CASSSGQMGYGYTF
CDR3nt: TGTGCCAGCAGTTCGGGACAGATGGGCTATGGCTACACCTTC

d_gene: NA
j_gene: TRBJ2-2
abundance: NA
v_gene: TRBV5-1
CDR3aa: CASSSGQNTGELFF
CDR3nt: TGCGCCAGCAGCTCCGGACAGAACACCGGGGAGCTGTTTTTT

d_gene: NA
j_gene: TRBJ2-1
abundance: NA
v_gene: TRBV5-4
CDR3aa: CASRDQGASYNEQFF
CDR3nt: TGTGCCAGCAGAGATCAGGGTGCGTCCTACAATGAGCAGTTCTTC

d_gene: NA
j_gene: TRBJ2-3
abundance: NA
v_gene: TRBV27
CDR3aa: CASSAGRPDTQYF
CDR3nt: TGTGCCAGCAGCGCGGGGAGACCAGATACGCAGTATTTT

d_gene: NA
j_gene: TRBJ1-1
abundance: NA
v_gene: TRBV9
CDR3aa: CASSARGGAAHTEAFF
CDR3nt: TGTGCCAGCAGCGCCCGGGGGGGGGCCGCCCACACTGAAGCTTTCTTT

d_gene: TRBD1
j_gene: TRBJ1-1
abundance: NA
v_gene: TRBV11-2
CDR3aa: CASSSTGTVEAFF
CDR3nt: TGTGCCAGCAGCTCAACCGGGACAGTTGAAGCTTTCTTT

d_gene: TRBD2
j_gene: TRBJ2-7
abundance: NA
v_gene: TRBV13
CDR3aa: CASSSGGLAGEAYEQYF
CDR3nt: TGTGCCAGCAGCTCCGGGGGACTAGCGGGAGAGGCCTACGAGCAGTACTTC

d_gene: TRBD1
j_gene: TRBJ2-1
abundance: NA
v_gene: TRBV7-2
CDR3aa: CASSLDGQVHNEQFF
CDR3nt: TGTGCCAGCAGCTTAGACGGACAGGTGCACAATGAGCAGTTCTTC

d_gene: TRBD1
j_gene: TRBJ2-7
abundance: NA
v_gene: TRBV4-1
CDR3aa: CASSLQGAYEQYF
CDR3nt: TGCGCCAGCAGCCTGCAGGGGGCCTACGAGCAGTACTTC

d_gene: TRBD2
j_gene: TRBJ2-1
abundance: few
v_gene: TRBV7-2
CDR3aa: CASSLVSGRAGEQFF
CDR3nt: TGTGCCAGCAGCTTAGTGAGCGGGAGGGCCGGAGAGCAGTTCTTC

d_gene: TRBD1
j_gene: TRBJ1-4
abundance: NA
v_gene: TRBV6-5
CDR3aa: CASRGQVEEKLFF
CDR3nt: TGTGCCAGCAGGGGACAGGTTGAAGAAAAACTGTTTTTT

d_gene: NA
j_gene: TRBJ2-5
abundance: few
v_gene: TRBV30
CDR3aa: CAWSVNPGEETQYF
CDR3nt: TGTGCCTGGAGTGTAAATCCGGGGGAGGAGACCCAGTACTTC

d_gene: NA
j_gene: TRBJ2-1
abundance: once
v_gene: TRBV9
CDR3aa: CASSPTGTSYNEQFF
CDR3nt: TGTGCCAGCAGTCCCACGGGAACCTCCTACAATGAGCAGTTCTTC

d_gene: NA
j_gene: TRBJ2-7
abundance: NA
v_gene: TRBV28
CDR3aa: CASSFGGIPYEQYF
CDR3nt: TGTGCCAGCAGTTTTGGGGGGATACCCTACGAGCAGTACTTC

d_gene: NA
j_gene: TRBJ2-7
abundance: NA
v_gene: TRBV21-1
CDR3aa: CASSGLAGNEQYF
CDR3nt: TGTGCCAGCAGCGGACTAGCGGGAAACGAGCAGTACTTC

d_gene: NA
j_gene: TRBJ2-6
abundance: NA
v_gene: TRBV9
CDR3aa: CASSVVGSGGANVLTF
CDR3nt: TGTGCCAGCAGCGTAGTTGGGTCGGGGGGGGCCAACGTCCTGACTTTC

d_gene: TRBD2
j_gene: TRBJ2-2
abundance: NA
v_gene: TRBV5-1
CDR3aa: CASSLPLAGDTGELFF
CDR3nt: TGCGCCAGCAGCTTGCCACTAGCGGGGGACACCGGGGAGCTGTTTTTT

d_gene: NA
j_gene: TRBJ2-1
abundance: NA
v_gene: TRBV5-4
CDR3aa: CASSLSAGTVFF
CDR3nt: TGTGCCAGCAGCTTGAGCGCGGGAACGGTGTTCTTC

d_gene: TRBD2
j_gene: TRBJ2-7
abundance: NA
v_gene: TRBV7-9
CDR3aa: CASRTSGSSYEQYF
CDR3nt: TGTGCCAGCCGCACTAGCGGGAGCTCCTACGAGCAGTACTTC

d_gene: NA
j_gene: TRBJ2-6
abundance: NA
v_gene: TRBV28
CDR3aa: CASGQLSGANVLTF
CDR3nt: TGTGCCAGCGGTCAACTATCTGGGGCCAACGTCCTGACTTTC

d_gene: NA
j_gene: TRBJ1-4
abundance: NA
v_gene: TRBV4-2
CDR3aa: CASSQDRRGPNEKLFF
CDR3nt: TGTGCCAGCAGCCAAGATCGCAGGGGCCCTAATGAAAAACTGTTTTTT

d_gene: NA
j_gene: TRBJ2-7
abundance: NA
v_gene: TRBV28
CDR3aa: CASRTGIDYEQYF
CDR3nt: TGTGCCAGCAGGACAGGAATTGACTACGAGCAGTACTTC

d_gene: NA
j_gene: TRBJ2-3
abundance: NA
v_gene: TRBV4-1
CDR3aa: CASSPGPSDTQYF
CDR3nt: TGCGCCAGCAGCCCCGGTCCTTCGGATACGCAGTATTTT

d_gene: NA
j_gene: TRBJ2-7
abundance: NA
v_gene: TRBV27
CDR3aa: CASWVASVPYEQYF
CDR3nt: TGTGCCTCTTGGGTGGCTAGCGTTCCCTACGAGCAGTACTTC

d_gene: NA
j_gene: TRBJ1-5
abundance: NA
v_gene: TRBV30
CDR3aa: CAWSVSFYGNQPQHF
CDR3nt: TGTGCCTGGAGTGTAAGCTTTTATGGCAATCAGCCCCAGCATTTT

d_gene: TRBD1
j_gene: TRBJ2-1
abundance: NA
v_gene: TRBV4-2
CDR3aa: CASSQDEQGAYNEQFF
CDR3nt: TGTGCCAGCAGCCAAGATGAACAGGGGGCTTACAATGAGCAGTTCTTC

d_gene: NA
j_gene: TRBJ1-2
abundance: NA
v_gene: TRBV28
CDR3aa: CASSLGNYGYTF
CDR3nt: TGTGCCAGCAGTTTAGGCAACTATGGCTACACCTTC

d_gene: TRBD2
j_gene: TRBJ2-1
abundance: NA
v_gene: TRBV9
CDR3aa: CASSIRGSSSYNEQFF
CDR3nt: TGTGCCAGCAGTATACGCGGGAGTAGTAGCTACAATGAGCAGTTCTTC

d_gene: NA
j_gene: TRBJ2-3
abundance: NA
v_gene: TRBV5-1
CDR3aa: CASSLDTGKGDTQYF
CDR3nt: TGCGCCAGCAGCTTGGATACAGGGAAGGGAGATACGCAGTATTTT

d_gene: TRBD2
j_gene: TRBJ2-7
abundance: NA
v_gene: TRBV10-3
CDR3aa: CAISTSGGYEQYF
CDR3nt: TGTGCCATCAGCACTAGCGGAGGCTACGAGCAGTACTTC

d_gene: NA
j_gene: TRBJ1-1
abundance: few
v_gene: TRBV5-1
CDR3aa: CASSLKGDTEAFF
CDR3nt: TGCGCCAGCAGCTTGAAGGGGGACACTGAAGCTTTCTTT